This entry lists 20 T cell receptor beta chains sequenced from one sample in a study of neurological immune-mediated disorders. Via MiXCR, TCRdb re-called the 5' RACE reads, giving one row per CDR3 protein. The data show 25,000 to 30,000 distinct CDR3 sequences, with roughly 25% seen just once and roughly 27% held by the top ten. Input material: CD4+ T cells from blood. These TCRs come from a man aged 45 to 65 with HTLV-1-associated myelopathy (HAM/TSP).

This clonotype was seen many times. The rearrangement joins TRBV11-2 to TRBJ1-1, with D unresolved. The CDR3 has 13 residues. V gave up 1 base and J gave up 11 bases, with 14 bases separating them. The germline CDR1 and CDR2 sequences are SGHAT and FQNNGV. The CDR3 DNA reads as TGTGCCAGCAGCTTAGTTGGCAGCGTTCAGGCTTTCTTT. This translates into CASSLVGSVQAFF.

There are many counts of this clonotype. The rearrangement joins TRBV9 to TRBJ2-2, with 8 nucleotides matching TRBD1. CDR1 is SGDLS, CDR2 YYNGEE, per germline. The junction had 6 bases not matched to a gene; V was cut back by 4 bases and J by 4 bases. The CDR3 is made up of 15 amino acids. The CDR3 loop reads CASSLGQVLTGELFF. DNA for the CDR3: TGTGCCAGCAGCTTGGGACAGGTCCTCACCGGGGAGCTGTTTTTT.

This clonotype was found many times. The rearrangement joins TRBV5-1 to TRBJ1-5; D is ambiguous. Germline lookup yields CDR1 SGHRS and CDR2 YFSETQ. V was trimmed by 0 bases and J by 0 bases, leaving 7 bases between them. The CDR3 extends over 15 amino acids. CDR3 DNA sequence: TGCGCCAGCAGCTTGGGAGATTATAGCAATCAGCCCCAGCATTTT. This codes for CASSLGDYSNQPQHF. Filled out from reference TRBV5-1 and TRBJ1-5, the complete variable domain reads KAGVTQTPRYLIKTRGQQVTLSCSPISGHRSVSWYQQTPGQGLQFLFEYFSETQRNKGNFPGRFSGRQFSNSRSEMNVSTLELGDSALYLCASSLGDYSNQPQHFGDGTRLSIL.

The chain employs TRBV21-1 and TRBJ2-7; no DNA check was done on the table's D call, TRBD1. TRBV21-1 is recorded as a pseudogene. The CDR3 consists of 14 residues. CDR3 nucleotide sequence: TGTGCCAGCAGCACCGGACAGGCGAGCGCCGAGCAGTACTTC. Encoded protein: CASSTGQASAEQYF.

This clonotype was picked up many times. This chain uses TRBV7-3 with TRBJ2-2; TRBD2 agrees at 8 bases. J was trimmed by 3 bases and V by 5 bases; bases with no gene match: 5. This CDR3 has 15 amino acids. CDR1 is SGHTA and CDR2 is FQGTGA in the germline V gene. This CDR3 reads CASSQTSGYTGELFF. CDR3 bases: TGTGCCAGCAGCCAAACTAGCGGATACACCGGGGAGCTGTTTTTT.

This clonotype came up many times. The chain joins TRBV7-2 to TRBJ1-5; D is undetermined. Germline V CDR1 and CDR2: SGHTA, FQGNSA. V lost 5 bases and J 5 bases, leaving 19 bases between the germline ends. The CDR3 is 16 residues long. CDR3 nucleotide sequence: TGTGCCAGCAGCCCGCTGTCTACGGGGAGGGATCAGCCCCAGCATTTT. It yields the protein CASSPLSTGRDQPQHF. Drawing the rest from reference TRBV7-2 and TRBJ1-5, the complete variable domain is GAGVSQSPSNKVTEKGKDVELRCDPISGHTALYWYRQSLGQGLEFLIYFQGNSAPDKSGLPSDRFSAERTGGSVSTLTIQRTQQEDSAVYLCASSPLSTGRDQPQHFGDGTRLSIL.

This clonotype came up many times. The chain carries TRBV5-1 and TRBJ1-2; no firm D call. Per germline, CDR1 SGHRS and CDR2 YFSETQ. Trimming removed 1 base from V and 5 bases from J, with 9 bases in between. The CDR3 runs to 13 residues. CDR3 DNA: TGCGCCAGCAGCTTGAGGGCGGCATATGGCTACACCTTC. It translates to CASSLRAAYGYTF.

This clonotype was observed many times. CDR3 bases: TGTGCCAGCAGCCAAAGACAGGGCTGGGTTGACACTGAAGCTTTCTTT. The encoded protein is CASSQRQGWVDTEAFF. The chain carries TRBV3-1 and TRBJ1-1, with 7 bases identical to TRBD1. Germline V lookup: CDR1 LGHDT, CDR2 YNNKEL (reference sequence). V was clipped by 2 bases and J by 3 bases; unmatched bases: 9. The CDR3 loop spans 16 amino acids.

This clonotype was seen ten or more times. The chain recombines TRBV9 with TRBJ2-3, with TRBD1 matching 8 bases. There are 17 residues in the CDR3. CDR1 and CDR2 from the germline V gene are SGDLS and YYNGEE. J lost 4 bases, V lost 0 bases, and 10 bases had no gene match. The CDR3 DNA reads TGTGCCAGCAGCGTAGCTGAAGACAGGGGTTGGGCAGATACGCAGTATTTT. Amino acids: CASSVAEDRGWADTQYF.

This clonotype was recorded many times. The rearrangement links TRBV6-6 to TRBJ2-5; 8 bases are a match to TRBD2. The germline CDR1 and CDR2 sequences are MNHNY and SVGAGI (reference sequence). The trim removed 5 bases at V and 6 bases at J, leaving 5 bases unmatched. This CDR3 comprises 13 residues. The CDR3 here is CASSLSSGQTQYF. CDR3 DNA: TGTGCCAGCAGTCTATCTAGCGGGCAGACCCAGTACTTC.

This sequence joins TRBV7-9 and TRBJ1-6; D remains ambiguous. CDR1 and CDR2 (germline): SEHNR, FQNEAQ (reference sequence). The V end was cut by 0 bases, the J end by 5 bases, with 11 bases between. The CDR3 spans 16 residues. The CDR3 DNA reads TGTGCCAGCAGCTTAGCTTCGGGCAATAATAATTCACCCCTCCACTTT. Protein: CASSLASGNNNSPLHF.

This clonotype was observed many times. The chain employs TRBV29-1 and TRBJ1-1; no reliable D call. The CDR3 consists of 12 residues. The ends were cut back, 4 bases at V and 7 bases at J, with 13 bases in the middle. CDR1 is SQVTM, CDR2 ANQGSEA, per germline. CDR3 in amino acids: CSVVGKGVEAFF. The CDR3 nucleotides are TGCAGCGTTGTAGGTAAGGGTGTTGAAGCTTTCTTT.

This clonotype was seen once. This may arise from a read error, as a much more abundant clone is one base away. The gene calls are TRBV10-1 and TRBJ2-2; 11 nucleotides match TRBD1. CDR1 and CDR2 from the germline V gene are WNHNN and SYGVQD (reference sequence). The CDR3 loop spans 14 amino acids. The V segment lost 6 bases and the J segment 7 bases; nucleotides outside the gene matches: 4. Here the CDR3 DNA reads TGCGCCAGCAGCGGGACAGGGGGAAACGGGGAGCTGTTTTTT. Encoded protein: CASSGTGGNGELFF.

This clonotype was seen repeatedly, ten times or more. The V gene is TRBV2, the J gene TRBJ2-5, with TRBD1 matching over 10 bases. The J segment lost 4 bases and the V segment lost 6 bases, leaving 11 bases of the junction unmatched. The CDR3 spans 16 residues. CDR1 and CDR2 from the germline V gene are SNHLY and FYNNEI. Written as DNA, the CDR3 is TGTGCCAGCAGCAAAGGGGGGACAGGGGCAGGAGAGACCCAGTACTTC. Amino acid sequence: CASSKGGTGAGETQYF.

This clonotype was recorded at least ten times. Here the CDR3 DNA reads TGTGCCAGCAGTTCAGACAGGGGACGACTTAATGAGCAGTTCTTC. Its translation is CASSSDRGRLNEQFF. The rearrangement joins TRBV12-3 or TRBV12-4 to TRBJ2-1, with 8 positions matching TRBD1. This CDR3 comprises 15 residues. V shed 4 bases, J shed 7 bases, and the junction held 9 bases outside the gene matches.

The sample holds many counts of this clonotype. The chain carries TRBV24-1 and TRBJ2-5; D ambiguous. The CDR3 length is 12 residues. Germline V gene sequence: CDR1 KGHDR, CDR2 SFDVKD. With 1 base removed from V and 5 bases from J, the gap between germline ends came to 4 bases. The DNA of the CDR3 is TGTGCCACCAGTGATTTTCGGGAGACCCAGTACTTC. Translation gives CATSDFRETQYF.

This clonotype was seen at least ten times. The chain has TRBV6-1 and TRBJ2-2; D not resolved. The V end was cut by 4 bases, the J end by 1 base, with 7 bases between. Germline CDR1 MNHNS, CDR2 SASEGT. This CDR3 comprises 14 residues. CDR3 nucleotides: TGTGCCAGCAGTGGTGGACGGAACACCGGGGAGCTGTTTTTT. Its translation: CASSGGRNTGELFF.

The chain links TRBV4-2 to TRBJ1-2, with TRBD1 matching over 9 bases. In germline, CDR1 is LGHNA, CDR2 YNFKEQ. V lost 4 bases to trimming and J lost 4 bases; unmatched junction nucleotides: 4. The CDR3 runs 14 residues. The CDR3 is CASSPGTGSYGYTF. CDR3 sequence (DNA): TGTGCCAGCAGCCCAGGGACAGGGAGCTATGGCTACACCTTC.

This clonotype appeared once. The J gene is TRBJ2-7, the V gene TRBV6-8, with D perhaps TRBD1 (5 bases). This CDR3 has 13 residues. Trimming left V 2 bases short and J 5 bases short, with 10 bases between. Germline CDR1 MNHGY, CDR2 SAAAGT. CDR3 nucleotides: TGTGCCAGCAGTTACCCTGGACATGACGAGCAGTACTTC. Translated: CASSYPGHDEQYF.

This clonotype was observed at least ten times. The chain has TRBV7-9 and TRBJ2-7; D gene ambiguous. The V end lost 4 bases, the J end lost 1 base, and 14 bases lay between the germline ends. Germline V gene sequence: CDR1 SEHNR, CDR2 FQNEAQ (reference sequence). The CDR3 extends over 15 amino acids. The CDR3: CASSSTHRVSYEQYF. In nucleotides, the CDR3 is TGTGCCAGCAGCTCGACTCATAGGGTATCCTACGAGCAGTACTTC.